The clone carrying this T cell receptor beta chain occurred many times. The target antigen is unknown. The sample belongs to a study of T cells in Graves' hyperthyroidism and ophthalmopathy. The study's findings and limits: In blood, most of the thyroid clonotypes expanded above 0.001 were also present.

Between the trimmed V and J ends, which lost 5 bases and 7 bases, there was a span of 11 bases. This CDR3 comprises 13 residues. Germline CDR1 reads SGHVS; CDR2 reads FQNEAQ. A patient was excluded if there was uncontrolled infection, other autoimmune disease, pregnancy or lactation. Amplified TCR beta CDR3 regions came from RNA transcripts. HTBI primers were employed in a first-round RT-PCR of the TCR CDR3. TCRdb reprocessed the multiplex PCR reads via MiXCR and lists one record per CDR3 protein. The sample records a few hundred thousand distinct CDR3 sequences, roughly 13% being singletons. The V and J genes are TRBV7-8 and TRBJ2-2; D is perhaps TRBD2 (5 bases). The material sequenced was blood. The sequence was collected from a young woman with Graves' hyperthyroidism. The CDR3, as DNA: TGTGCCAGCAGCGGTAGACGGGACGGGGAGCTGTTTTTT. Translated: CASSGRRDGELFF. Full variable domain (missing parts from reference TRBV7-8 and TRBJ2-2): GAGVSQSPRYKVAKRGQDVALRCDPISGHVSLFWYQQALGQGPEFLTYFQNEAQLDKSGLPSDRFFAERPEGSVSTLKIQRTQQEDSAVYLCASSGRRDGELFFGEGSRLTVL.